This T cell receptor beta chain was documented in a study of siplizumab effects on memory and regulatory T cells. Trimming stripped 0 bases from V and 1 base from J, with 7 bases between. There are 14 residues in the CDR3. The V gene's germline CDR1 is SGHAT and CDR2 FQNNGV. With respect to this clone: Its antigen is unknown.

Sequencing used immunoSEQ multiplex PCR; TCRdb keeps in-frame clones, though not all of them. The sample lists more than 85,000 clones; roughly 91% were seen once. Study observations and caveats: Naive or memory phenotype was unassignable for roughly 80-96% of proliferating CD4+ or CD8+ clones.

The V and J genes are TRBV11-2 and TRBJ2-7; D uncertain. Sequenced: CD4+ T cells sorted from blood. The clonotype originates from a human donor in good health. The CDR3 sequence: CASSLDRSSYEQYF. CDR3 DNA sequence: TGTGCCAGCAGCTTAGATCGGAGTTCCTACGAGCAGTACTTC.